These 32 T cell receptor beta chains share one sample of origin, sequenced in a study of blood T cell repertoires in COVID-19. The table came from immunoSEQ multiplex PCR; TCRdb's copy has only in-frame clones and leaves some out. The table shows about 59,000 clones, with around 86% occurring only once. The specimen sequenced was peripheral blood. These receptors were collected from a woman aged 80 or older with active or convalescent COVID-19.

The V gene is TRBV2, the J gene TRBJ1-5; TRBD1 agrees at 9 bases. The germline gives CDR1 SNHLY, CDR2 FYNNEI. Trimming took 4 bases from V and 5 from J; bases not matched to a gene: 3. The CDR3 runs 14 residues. CDR3 in amino acids: CASSVGQGDQPQHF. DNA for the CDR3: TGTGCCAGCAGTGTGGGACAGGGCGATCAGCCCCAGCATTTT.

The chain is built from TRBV5-4 and TRBJ1-2; D might be TRBD1 (5 bases). Trimming pared 1 base from V and 4 bases from J, leaving 11 bases between. The CDR3 runs to 14 residues. Germline lookup yields CDR1 SGHNT and CDR2 YYREEE (reference sequence). Here the CDR3 reads CASSLYGGGYGYTF. CDR3 DNA sequence: TGTGCCAGCAGCTTGTACGGGGGTGGCTATGGCTACACCTTC.

This clone was observed a single time. The genes are TRBV6-2 or TRBV6-3 and TRBJ2-7; possibly TRBD2 for D (5 bases). CDR3 length equals 12 residues. Germline V CDR1 and CDR2: MNHEY, SVGEGT. Trimming cost V 6 bases and J 8 bases, with 14 bases left between them. The CDR3 loop is CASSSPGSKQYF. The CDR3 coding sequence is TGTGCCAGCAGCTCCCCGGGGAGCAAGCAGTACTTC.

V usage is TRBV5-6 and J usage is TRBJ1-5; D uncertain. Per the germline V gene, CDR1 is SGHDT and CDR2 is YYEEEE. Trimming removed 4 bases at V and 0 bases at J, with 8 bases between. The CDR3 loop spans 14 amino acids. The CDR3 loop is CASSRGTSNQPQHF. The CDR3 nucleotides are TGTGCCAGCAGCCGGGGTACTAGCAATCAGCCCCAGCATTTT. The whole variable domain, filled in from reference TRBV5-6 and TRBJ1-5, reads DAGVTQSPTHLIKTRGQQVTLRCSPKSGHDTVSWYQQALGQGPQFIFQYYEEEERQRGNFPDRFSGHQFPNYSSELNVNALLLGDSALYLCASSRGTSNQPQHFGDGTRLSIL.

The V gene is TRBV28, the J gene TRBJ2-4; 8 nucleotides line up with TRBD1. V gave up 5 bases and J gave up 10 bases; unmatched junction bases: 10. The CDR3 runs 14 residues. Germline CDR1 and CDR2: MDHEN and SYDVKM. The CDR3 DNA is TGTGCCAGCAGTGACCGGGACAGGCTGTCTATTCAGTACTTC. Encoded protein: CASSDRDRLSIQYF.

The chain combines TRBV27 with TRBJ1-1; 8 bases fit TRBD1. There are 14 residues in the CDR3. Germline values: CDR1 MNHEY, CDR2 SMNVEV (reference sequence). Trimming removed 3 bases from V and 4 bases from J; junction bases left unmatched: 4. CDR3 residues: CASSFNRGTTEAFF. Here the CDR3 DNA reads TGTGCCAGCAGTTTCAACAGGGGGACCACTGAAGCTTTCTTT.

This chain uses TRBV6-4 with TRBJ1-5; 8 bases align to TRBD1. The CDR3 totals 16 residues. V shed 3 bases, J shed 2 bases, and the junction held 6 bases outside the gene matches. Germline CDR1 reads MRHNA; CDR2 reads SNTAGT. The CDR3 loop reads CASSDGQGRGNQPQHF. CDR3 in DNA: TGTGCCAGCAGTGATGGACAGGGTCGGGGCAATCAGCCCCAGCATTTT.

The chain couples TRBV14 to TRBJ1-1; 7 nucleotides align to TRBD1. Germline V gene sequence: CDR1 SGHDN, CDR2 FVKESK. The CDR3 consists of 15 residues. Trimming at V came to 3 bases and at J to 4 bases, leaving 8 bases not matched to a gene. In nucleotides, the CDR3 is TGTGCCAGCAGCCATATAGACAGGGTGGGCACTGAAGCTTTCTTT. Amino acids: CASSHIDRVGTEAFF.

V usage is TRBV15 and J usage is TRBJ2-5, with 9 positions matching TRBD1. Unmatched junction bases numbered 8, after V lost 1 base and J lost 5 bases. Germline CDR1 reads LNHNV; CDR2 reads YYDKDF (reference sequence). The CDR3 runs 16 residues. The CDR3 DNA reads as TGTGCCACCAGCAGAGTTATACAGGGGGCGGGGGAGACCCAGTACTTC. Its translation is CATSRVIQGAGETQYF.

This chain links TRBV6-2 or TRBV6-3 with TRBJ2-3; no definite D call. Trimming shortened V by 3 bases and J by 6 bases, and 16 bases separated the two germline ends. Germline assignment: CDR1 MNHEY and CDR2 SVGEGT. This CDR3 region has 15 residues. The chain's CDR3 is CASSYAQDHSDTQYF. CDR3 nucleotides: TGTGCCAGCAGTTATGCCCAGGATCACTCGGATACGCAGTATTTT.

V usage is TRBV5-5 and J usage is TRBJ1-5, with TRBD1 matching 7 bases. This CDR3 has 14 residues. V gave up 4 bases and J gave up 2 bases; unmatched junction bases: 3. Germline lookup yields CDR1 SGHKS and CDR2 YYEKEE (reference sequence). The CDR3 DNA reads TGTGCCAGCAGCCTTACAGGGGGCAATCAGCCCCAGCATTTT. This gives the protein CASSLTGGNQPQHF.

This clone was counted a few times. In nucleotides, the CDR3 is TGCGCCAGCAGCCCAAGGGTCTGGGATCGCGGGGACACCATATATTTT. Translation: CASSPRVWDRGDTIYF. The chain is built from TRBV4-1 and TRBJ1-3, with D unresolved. Germline V CDR1 and CDR2: MGHRA, YSYEKL. The CDR3 consists of 16 residues. The V and J ends lost 4 bases and 8 bases respectively, with 21 bases between them.

V gene TRBV27 combines with J gene TRBJ1-1, with 8 bases fitting TRBD1. CDR1 and CDR2 from the germline V gene are MNHEY and SMNVEV (reference sequence). Trimming cost V 9 bases and J 7 bases; bases outside gene matches: 10. The CDR3 has 13 residues. The CDR3 DNA sequence: TGTGCCAGTCCAGGGGGCCTTTATGGTGAAGCTTTCTTT. Translated, it gives CASPGGLYGEAFF.

The gene calls are TRBV13 and TRBJ1-2, with no clear D. CDR1 PRHDT and CDR2 FYEKMQ come from the germline V gene (reference sequence). The length of the CDR3 is 13 residues. Trimming left V 2 bases short and J 8 bases short, with 12 bases between. CDR3 sequence (DNA): TGTGCCAGCAGCTTATTACTTTCGGGGGGCTACACCTTC. It translates to CASSLLLSGGYTF. The full variable domain, in which reference TRBV13 and TRBJ1-2 provide the parts outside the CDR3, is AAGVIQSPRHLIKEKRETATLKCYPIPRHDTVYWYQQGPGQDPQFLISFYEKMQSDKGSIPDRFSAQQFSDYHSELNMSSLELGDSALYFCASSLLLSGGYTFGSGTRLTVV.

The rearrangement links TRBV5-1 to TRBJ1-6; 7 bases are a match to TRBD1. Germline CDR1 reads SGHRS; CDR2 reads YFSETQ. The CDR3 runs 15 residues. After removal of 7 bases from V and 7 bases from J, the junction contained 11 bases not matched to a gene. Here the CDR3 DNA reads TGCGCCAGCCGGGACAGTCCGGCAGAGAATTCACCCCTCCACTTT. It specifies CASRDSPAENSPLHF.

The J gene is TRBJ1-2, the V gene TRBV12-3 or TRBV12-4; TRBD1 agrees at 7 bases. Germline trimming cut 5 bases from V and 5 bases from J; bases unmatched to any gene: 5. The CDR3 is 13 residues long. This chain's CDR3 is CASSMKQGYGYTF. In DNA, the CDR3 is TGTGCCAGCAGTATGAAACAGGGGTATGGCTACACCTTC.

The chain uses TRBV3-1 (or the pseudogene TRBV3-2) and TRBJ2-3; D not resolved. Germline loops: CDR1 LGHDT, CDR2 YNNKEL (reference sequence). Trimming took off 0 bases at V and 0 bases at J, with 7 bases between the two ends. This CDR3 has 15 residues. The CDR3 protein is CASSQDPTSTDTQYF. The CDR3 bases are TGTGCCAGCAGCCAAGACCCAACTAGCACAGATACGCAGTATTTT.

The genes are TRBV5-6 and TRBJ2-3, with D unclear. This CDR3 has 16 amino acids. Germline V gene data show CDR1 as SGHDT and CDR2 as YYEEEE. With 0 bases removed from V and 4 bases from J, the gap between germline ends came to 15 bases. CDR3 loop: CASSLDPGWAPDTQYF. The CDR3 nucleotides read TGTGCCAGCAGCTTGGATCCTGGGTGGGCCCCAGATACGCAGTATTTT.

The J gene is TRBJ2-3, the V gene TRBV3-1 (or the pseudogene TRBV3-2); D is possibly TRBD2 (6 bases). The CDR3 sequence is 17 residues long. V was trimmed by 4 bases and J by 2 bases, leaving 19 bases between them. Germline loops: CDR1 LGHDT, CDR2 YNNKEL (reference sequence). The CDR3 region has the DNA TGTGCCAGCAGCCGCAGGCGGGACGCCCTTCCCACAGATACGCAGTATTTT. Protein: CASSRRRDALPTDTQYF.

The V call is TRBV2, the J call TRBJ2-5; D is undetermined. There are 12 residues in the CDR3. Germline V gene sequence: CDR1 SNHLY, CDR2 FYNNEI. V gave up 5 bases and J gave up 3 bases, with 7 bases separating them. The CDR3 coding sequence is TGTGCCAGCAGTTGGGCAGAAGAGACCCAGTACTTC. Encoded protein: CASSWAEETQYF.

In its sample, this clone was seen a few times. This chain connects TRBV7-9 to TRBJ2-7, with 12 bases identical to TRBD1. The V and J ends lost 5 bases and 6 bases, in that order; junction bases with no gene match: 8. In germline, CDR1 is SEHNR, CDR2 FQNEAQ (reference sequence). This CDR3 has 15 residues. This CDR3 is CASSEAGTGGREQYF. CDR3 bases: TGTGCCAGCAGCGAAGCCGGGACAGGGGGCCGCGAGCAGTACTTC.

The rearrangement joins TRBV9 to TRBJ1-5; 7 positions match TRBD1. The CDR3 contains 14 residues. V shed 3 bases, J shed 3 bases, and the junction held 3 bases outside the gene matches. Germline loops: CDR1 SGDLS, CDR2 YYNGEE. DNA for the CDR3: TGTGCCAGCAGCGCGGGGACAGCCAATCAGCCCCAGCATTTT. This translates into CASSAGTANQPQHF. Full variable domain (remainder filled in from reference TRBV9 and TRBJ1-5): DSGVTQTPKHLITATGQRVTLRCSPRSGDLSVYWYQQSLDQGLQFLIQYYNGEERAKGNILERFSAQQFPDLHSELNLSSLELGDSALYFCASSAGTANQPQHFGDGTRLSIL.

This clone occurred once. This rearrangement joins TRBV27 to TRBJ1-2; D remains ambiguous. The ends were cut back, 6 bases at V and 3 bases at J, with 11 bases in the middle. Germline CDR1 and CDR2: MNHEY and SMNVEV (reference sequence). This CDR3 is 13 amino acids long. The CDR3 nucleotides are TGTGCCAGCAGCCGAGGAGCAGACTATGGCTACACCTTC. Translating gives CASSRGADYGYTF.

The chain carries TRBV12-2 and TRBJ1-2. TRBV12-2 is a recognized pseudogene. The CDR3 spans 14 residues. The CDR3 spells CASRLVVENYGYTF. CDR3 coding DNA: TGTGCAAGTCGCTTAGTGGTAGAAAACTATGGCTACACCTTC.

The chain has TRBV4-2 and TRBJ2-1; 8 positions agree with TRBD2. Trimming at V came to 3 bases and at J to 2 bases, leaving 3 bases not matched to a gene. Germline CDR1 and CDR2: LGHNA and YNFKEQ. The CDR3 consists of 15 residues. The CDR3 spells CASSQTGGTYNEQFF. In DNA form, the CDR3 reads TGTGCCAGCAGCCAGACGGGGGGGACCTACAATGAGCAGTTCTTC.

The rearrangement joins TRBV11-2 to TRBJ1-1; 8 nucleotides agree with TRBD1. CDR3 length equals 14 residues. Trimming removed 1 base from V and 7 bases from J; junction bases left unmatched: 5. Germline V CDR1 and CDR2: SGHAT, FQNNGV. The DNA for the CDR3 is TGTGCCAGCAGCTTAGTCACAGGGGGTCTTGAAGCTTTCTTT. Its protein product is CASSLVTGGLEAFF.

Regarding this clone: This specimen includes other DNA sequences encoding the same CDR3. V gene TRBV28 combines with J gene TRBJ1-6; D may be TRBD1 (6 bases). CDR1 and CDR2 (germline): MDHEN, SYDVKM. The V end lost 3 bases, the J end lost 7 bases, and 10 bases lay between the germline ends. This CDR3 comprises 14 residues. CDR3 DNA: TGTGCCAGCAGTTTCGGTCAGGGGAATTCACCCCTCCACTTT. Translating gives CASSFGQGNSPLHF.

The gene calls are TRBV4-1 and TRBJ2-7; 8 bases align to TRBD1. The CDR3 runs 15 residues. Trimming took 4 bases from V and 7 from J; bases not matched to a gene: 12. Looked up from germline, CDR1 is MGHRA and CDR2 is YSYEKL. CDR3 DNA sequence: TGCGCCAGCAGCCCCGGGACAGGTATTTTAGCGGAGCAGTACTTC. Translating gives CASSPGTGILAEQYF.

The chain couples TRBV12-3 or TRBV12-4 to TRBJ2-5; D is possibly TRBD2 (7 bases). V was clipped by 8 bases and J by 4 bases, with 14 bases between them. The CDR3 is 13 residues long. Here the CDR3 reads CASVGGRGETQYF. CDR3 sequence (DNA): TGTGCCAGCGTGGGGGGGCGGGGAGAGACCCAGTACTTC.

The chain uses TRBV18 and TRBJ1-1; 9 bases agree with TRBD1. Germline CDR1 reads KGHSH; CDR2 reads LQKENI. There are 14 residues in the CDR3. Trimming cost V 8 bases and J 7 bases; bases outside gene matches: 11. The CDR3: CASTQGTGNVEAFF. For the CDR3, the DNA is TGTGCCAGCACTCAAGGGACAGGGAACGTTGAAGCTTTCTTT.

The gene calls are TRBV13 and TRBJ2-5; 9 positions match TRBD1. V lost 5 bases, J lost 4 bases, and 5 bases stayed unmatched. Germline CDR1 and CDR2: PRHDT and FYEKMQ (reference sequence). This CDR3 region has 14 residues. The CDR3 reads CASSLKQGAETQYF. CDR3 coding DNA: TGTGCCAGCAGCCTAAAACAGGGGGCAGAGACCCAGTACTTC.

The CDR3 nucleotides read TGCGCCAGCAGCTTGGCTCAAAAGGACAGGGGGGATGAGCAGTTCTTC. Protein sequence: CASSLAQKDRGDEQFF. The chain couples TRBV5-1 to TRBJ2-1; 10 bases line up with TRBD1. Germline values: CDR1 SGHRS, CDR2 YFSETQ. With 0 bases clipped from V and 8 bases from J, the junction kept 8 bases outside the gene matches. The CDR3 has 16 amino acids.